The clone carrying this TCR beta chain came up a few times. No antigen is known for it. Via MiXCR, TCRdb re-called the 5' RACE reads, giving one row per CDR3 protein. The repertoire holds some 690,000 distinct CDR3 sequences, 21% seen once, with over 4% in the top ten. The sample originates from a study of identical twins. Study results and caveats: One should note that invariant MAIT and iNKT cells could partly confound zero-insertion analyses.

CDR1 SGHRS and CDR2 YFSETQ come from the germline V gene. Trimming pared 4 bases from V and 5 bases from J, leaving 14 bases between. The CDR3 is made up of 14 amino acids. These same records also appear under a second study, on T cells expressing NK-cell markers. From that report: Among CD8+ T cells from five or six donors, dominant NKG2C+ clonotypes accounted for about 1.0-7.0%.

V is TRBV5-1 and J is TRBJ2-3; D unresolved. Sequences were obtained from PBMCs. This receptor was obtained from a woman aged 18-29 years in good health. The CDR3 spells CASSLGPDQDTQYF. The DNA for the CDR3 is TGCGCCAGCAGCCTCGGACCCGACCAAGATACGCAGTATTTT.